The clone carrying this TCR beta chain occurred many times. Individual cDNA molecules received unique molecular identifiers. TCRdb itself ran the 5' RACE reads through MiXCR, one entry per CDR3 protein. The table lists about 68,000 distinct CDR3 sequences, approximately 12% of them singletons. The data are from a study of early T cells in non-severe SARS-CoV-2 infection. Material: whole blood. The origin of this receptor is an adult who was a healthcare worker with PCR-confirmed SARS-CoV-2 infection or an uninfected control (not recorded which).

The CDR3 coding sequence is TGTGCCTGGAGTGTGGGGCGGGGACTTCCTAACACTGAAGCTTTCTTT. Translated, it gives CAWSVGRGLPNTEAFF. This rearrangement joins TRBV30 to TRBJ1-1; D may be TRBD1 (5 bases). The CDR3 has 16 amino acids. The germline V gene encodes CDR1 GTSNPN and CDR2 SVGIG (reference sequence). Between the trimmed V and J ends, which lost 0 bases and 2 bases, there was a span of 16 bases.